In its sample, the clone carrying this TCR beta chain was seen once. The CDR3 consists of 11 residues. CDR1 and CDR2 from the germline V gene are GTSNPN and SVGIG (reference sequence). The V and J ends lost 1 base and 11 bases respectively, with 11 bases between them. The sample belongs to a study of blood T cell repertoires in COVID-19. Per the study methods: How many nucleated cells were present was estimated from reference gene primer amplification. TCRdb's copy holds only in-frame clones and misses some; the assay was immunoSEQ multiplex PCR. V and J calls and clone size are those listed in that table; D and trimming were worked out from the DNA. The profile shows fewer than 300,000 clones, 80% to 95% of them singletons.

The sequenced material came from PBMCs or T cells enriched from blood (not recorded which). The genes are TRBV30 and TRBJ1-1; a weak D match, TRBD1 (6 bases). This sequence was found in a woman aged 25-40 years who had recovered from COVID-19. The CDR3 DNA reads as TGTGCCTGGAGTGACAGGGAAGGGGCTTTCTTT. Translated, it gives CAWSDREGAFF.